These 11 T cell receptor beta chains were sequenced from one sample in a study of response to subunit inactivated influenza vaccine. TCRdb fed the RT-PCR reads into MiXCR, producing one record per CDR3 protein. The table lists roughly 700,000 distinct CDR3 sequences, around 13% of them singletons. Sequenced material: PBMCs from blood, taken less than 15 days before vaccination. The receptors shown here come from a man aged 50-60 years who received an inactivated influenza vaccine.

The CDR3 is CASSSNPGTGINEQYF. The DNA of the CDR3 is TGTGCCAGCAGCTCAAATCCCGGGACAGGGATCAACGAGCAGTACTTC. The chain joins TRBV7-2 to TRBJ2-7; TRBD1 agrees at 9 bases. Germline V CDR1 and CDR2: SGHTA, FQGNSA. This CDR3 spans 16 amino acids. With V trimmed by 4 bases and J by 5 bases, 12 bases remained unmatched.

The table lists this clonotype with a few counts. The chain employs TRBV12-3 or TRBV12-4 and TRBJ1-6, with D uncertain. The germline V and J ends were trimmed by 5 bases and 7 bases, with 18 bases remaining between them. The CDR3 spans 16 residues. CDR3 protein: CASSGVGRLLNSPLHF. Written as DNA, the CDR3 is TGTGCCAGCAGTGGGGTAGGACGGCTTCTCAATTCACCCCTCCACTTT.

The genes are TRBV11-2 and TRBJ1-1; tentatively, D is TRBD1 (6 bases). The V gene's germline CDR1 is SGHAT and CDR2 FQNNGV. This CDR3 region has 15 residues. Trimming took off 6 bases at V and 3 bases at J, with 17 bases between the two ends. The CDR3 protein is CASRTLVGGYTEAFF. Here the CDR3 DNA reads TGTGCCAGCAGGACACTGGTGGGGGGCTACACTGAAGCTTTCTTT.

The V gene is TRBV4-2, the J gene TRBJ2-7, with 9 bases lining up with TRBD2. V shed 0 bases and J 2 bases; nucleotides not matched to a gene: 5. In germline, CDR1 is LGHNA, CDR2 YNFKEQ. CDR3 length: 16 amino acids. The CDR3 sequence: CASSQDASGGTYEQYF. As DNA, the CDR3 is TGTGCCAGCAGCCAAGATGCCAGCGGGGGGACCTACGAGCAGTACTTC.

This clonotype was found many times. The chain has TRBV5-1 and TRBJ2-7; 10 positions match TRBD1. The V gene end was trimmed by 3 bases and the J gene end by 4 bases; junction bases not matched to a gene: 4. Germline loops: CDR1 SGHRS, CDR2 YFSETQ. This CDR3 contains 14 residues. This chain's CDR3 is CASSSGGQGYEQYF. The CDR3 DNA is TGCGCCAGCAGCTCGGGGGGACAGGGGTACGAGCAGTACTTC.

This clonotype showed up just a few times. The gene calls are TRBV9 and TRBJ2-2; 12 nucleotides align to TRBD1. Germline CDR1 SGDLS, CDR2 YYNGEE. The CDR3 contains 16 residues. V lost 4 bases to trimming and J lost 7 bases; unmatched junction nucleotides: 8. Written as DNA, the CDR3 is TGTGCCAGCAGCACCGGTGGGACAGGGGGCCACGGGGAGCTGTTTTTT. It is translated as CASSTGGTGGHGELFF. Combining the CDR3 with reference TRBV9 and TRBJ2-2 gives the whole variable domain DSGVTQTPKHLITATGQRVTLRCSPRSGDLSVYWYQQSLDQGLQFLIQYYNGEERAKGNILERFSAQQFPDLHSELNLSSLELGDSALYFCASSTGGTGGHGELFFGEGSRLTVL.

This clonotype turned up a few times. The genes are TRBV7-8 and TRBJ2-5; no clear D gene. CDR3 size: 18 residues. Germline V gene lookup returns CDR1 SGHVS and CDR2 FQNEAQ. V shed 1 base and J shed 3 bases, with 21 bases lying between them. The chain's CDR3 is CASSLVSASAIIEETQYF. CDR3 DNA: TGTGCCAGCAGCTTAGTTTCGGCCTCGGCAATAATCGAAGAGACCCAGTACTTC.

V gene TRBV4-2 combines with J gene TRBJ1-4; TRBD1 matches 7 bases. The V segment lost 0 bases and the J segment 4 bases; nucleotides outside the gene matches: 5. Germline V gene sequence: CDR1 LGHNA, CDR2 YNFKEQ. This CDR3 is built from 16 residues. The CDR3 loop reads CASSQEGTELNEKLFF. The CDR3 region has the DNA TGTGCCAGCAGCCAAGAAGGGACAGAGCTTAATGAAAAACTGTTTTTT.

In this sample, this clonotype turned up many times. This chain connects TRBV20-1 to TRBJ2-3; 13 bases are shared with TRBD2. Losses at the gene ends were 0 bases for V and 8 bases for J; bases not matched to a gene: 14. Looked up from germline, CDR1 is DFQATT and CDR2 is SNEGSKA (reference sequence). CDR3 size: 18 residues. This CDR3 is CSARDGGTSGVRLSTQYF. The CDR3 DNA follows: TGCAGTGCTAGAGATGGTGGGACTAGCGGGGTTAGATTATCTACGCAGTATTTT.

The chain uses TRBV29-1 and TRBJ1-2; 8 nucleotides align to TRBD1. Trimming at V came to 3 bases and at J to 6 bases, leaving 3 bases not matched to a gene. This CDR3 has 12 residues. Germline V CDR1 and CDR2: SQVTM, ANQGSEA. The DNA of the CDR3 is TGCAGCGTTGATGCAGGGGGCAATGGCTACACCTTC. This codes for CSVDAGGNGYTF.

This chain connects TRBV12-3 or TRBV12-4 to TRBJ2-7; TRBD1 is a possible D gene (5 bases). This CDR3 is built from 13 residues. V lost 2 bases and J 3 bases, leaving 8 bases between the germline ends. The CDR3 nucleotides read TGTGCCAGCAGTTTACTTAGGGGCTACGAGCAGTACTTC. Amino acids: CASSLLRGYEQYF.